In this sample, the clone carrying this T cell receptor beta chain turned up once. The target antigen is unknown. PCR was performed using 60 Vbeta and 13 Jbeta primers. The assay was immunoSEQ multiplex PCR, and TCRdb's table has in-frame clones only and misses some. Of roughly 200,000 clones listed, over 65% are singletons. This sample was taken from a study of cytomegalovirus exposure and HLA in healthy donors. The study's findings and limits: It was reported in a later analysis that an Asian-associated ancestry cluster showed fewer N-insertions than the 666-donor mean.

Trimming removed 7 bases from V and 5 bases from J; junction bases left unmatched: 6. Looked up from germline, CDR1 is SQVTM and CDR2 is ANQGSEA. The CDR3 runs to 13 residues. The origin of this receptor is a woman aged 55-69 years in good health and CMV-seropositive. Sequencing input: PBMCs. The V and J genes are TRBV29-1 and TRBJ1-5, with 9 bases identical to TRBD1. CDR3 nucleotides: TGCAGCGCCGGACAGGGGATAGATCAGCCCCAGCATTTT. Translating gives CSAGQGIDQPQHF.